This TCR beta chain is from a study of blood T cell repertoires in COVID-19 (dated by TCRdb to between 2020 and 2021). The study in broad terms: The collaborator samples originated in the United States, Italy and Spain and spanned the acute and convalescent phases of COVID-19. Subjects who had been exposed to COVID-19, were actively infected with it, or had recovered from it provided the deeply sampled blood TCRbeta repertoires that made up the dataset. The samples were drawn from two sources: the first 160 participants of the ongoing ImmuneRACE study, and 1,000 to 1,500 subjects contributed by 6 global collaborators. The material from the prospective study consisted of cDNA or gDNA derived from T cells, B-cell-depleted T cells, or PBMCs. The repertoires were released in a freely available public database intended as a resource for research on the immune response to SARS-CoV-2. HLA class I and class II types, where available, came from metadata supplied by the sample provider rather than from assay-based typing. The sample metadata nearly always contained a de-identified subject ID, COVID-19 status, age in years and sex.

General conclusions and limits of the study: The quantity of clinical and demographic metadata differed by source and by participant and was supplied without curation.

Details on this clone: Its antigen is still unknown. Per-nucleotide qualities are absent, and no much larger clonotype sits a single base away.

TCRbeta CDR3 regions were amplified from genomic DNA by means of the immunoSEQ Assay, a bias-controlled multiplex PCR. As for the authors' bioinformatics: The number of nucleated cells in each sample was estimated from the amplification of reference gene primers within the assay. To quantify the absolute abundance of each unique TCRbeta CDR3 rearrangement, sequence reads were collapsed and filtered. For each sample, productive Simpson clonality was calculated by taking the square root of Simpson's diversity index across productive rearrangements. TCRdb retrieved this table from immuneACCESS and kept in-frame rearrangements only. Not all clones are present; in checked studies, unresolved V genes account for under half, and no reason is known for the remainder. From that table come the V and J calls and clone size; the DNA was used to work out D and trimming. This sample has about 140,000 clones in its table, and 90% of those were observed once. Of the sample, roughly 11% falls within the top ten clones.

Each collaborating institution followed its own protocols to collect whole blood in K2EDTA tubes. For TCRbeta analysis, collaborator samples were shipped as frozen whole blood, as isolated PBMCs, or as DNA extracted from either sample type. This TCR was sampled from a woman over 75 with acute or convalescent COVID-19. Sample: peripheral blood.

The DNA is TGTGCCAGCAGCCGCCCGGCAGGGCCAGACACCGGGGAGCTGTTTTTT. Its product reads: CASSRPAGPDTGELFF. The chain links TRBV7-2 with TRBJ2-2, with TRBD1 as a weak D call on 5 bases. The CDR3 goes from the cysteine to the phenylalanine over 16 residues. The only DNA kept is the CDR3, 48 bases in frame from the first base. V is shortened by 5 bases, J by 3 bases, and the region joining them spans 16 bases. The germline V gene supplies CDR1 SGHTA and CDR2 FQGNSA.